This entry describes one T cell receptor (beta chain). This specimen belongs to a study of blood T cell repertoires in COVID-19. Study information: Sites across the United States, Italy and Spain contributed samples from acute and convalescent COVID-19. T cells, B-cell-depleted T cells, or PBMCs provided the cDNA or gDNA that served as material.

The junction had 4 bases not matched to a gene; V was cut back by 4 bases and J by 2 bases. The CDR3 is 14 residues long. The germline V gene has CDR1 SGHDT and CDR2 YYEEEE. Per the original methods: Reference gene primer amplification in the assay estimated nucleated cell counts. Here immunoSEQ multiplex PCR was the method, and the copy in TCRdb shows in-frame clones only, minus some. V and J calls and clone size come straight from that table; D and trimming were deduced from the DNA. The sample comprises approximately 250,000 clones, around nine tenths of which are singletons, and about 1.7% rests with the top ten.

The sequence was collected from a woman aged 55-75 years who had recovered from COVID-19. What was sequenced was peripheral blood. V and J are TRBV5-6 and TRBJ1-2; 8 nucleotides line up with TRBD1. Written as DNA, the CDR3 is TGTGCCAGCAGCCCGGGACAGGTGAACTATGGCTACACCTTC. Translated, it gives CASSPGQVNYGYTF.